This T cell receptor beta chain was found in a study of quantifying T cell responses using KT2 cells (dated by TCRdb to about 2017). At the level of the whole study: RNA was DNase-treated and reverse transcribed with TCR alpha and beta constant-region primers, mostly using SuperScript III. Under optimum conditions, the T4 ligation step was estimated to exceed 10% efficiency. PCR2 was run as a SYBR Green qPCR and stopped at a predetermined fluorescence threshold to avoid over-amplification. What the study reported, not specific to this receptor: No side-by-side comparison of the pipeline with other TCR sequencing techniques was included in the study. Over several orders of magnitude, the number of KT2 alpha and beta sequences rose linearly with the number of KT2 cells put in. KT2 sequences were detected down to the lowest spike-in tested, which was about one KT2 cell per 100,000 PBMC. Saturation in the detection of KT2 sequences was observed at very high KT2 spike-in numbers.

Known numbers of KT2, a T cell clone whose TCR had been sequenced previously, were spiked into unfractionated PBMC to test the sensitivity and accuracy of the pipeline. A range of KT2-to-PBMC ratios was produced by mixing KT2 cells with a fixed number of PBMC. Library preparation used UMI-ligation and nested PCR. T4 RNA ligase 1 was used to ligate a single-stranded oligonucleotide containing the Illumina SP2 sequence and a UMI to the 3' end of the cDNA. PCR1 used about 4 cycles (98 degrees C 15 s, 69 degrees C 30 s, 72 degrees C 40 s), and the beta primer was an equimolar mix of RC1.1 and RC1.2 that covered TRBC1 and TRBC2. Starting at PCR2, TCR alpha and beta chains were handled separately, and sample indices and Illumina adaptors were added. The UMI was composed of 12 random nucleotides, arranged as two hexamers separated by a spacer, and was positioned after an 8-base spacer. Libraries were sequenced on an Illumina MiSeq with v2 2x251 paired-end chemistry, typically roughly 11 samples per run. PhiX DNA was added at about 4.5-7% to each sequencing library so that diversity was increased. The study's own analysis went as follows. The raw reads were converted into FASTQ with bcl2fastq and then demultiplexed by dual indices with Demultiplexor. V and J genes were assigned by Decombinator through tag matching, with a single base-pair mismatch permitted. Collapsinator used UMIs to correct both sequencing errors and frequency errors arising from PCR heterogeneity. CDR3Translator converted Decombinator identifiers into nucleotide sequence, translated that sequence into amino acids, and extracted CDR3 based on C- and N-terminal motifs. A cluster of KT2 sequences that shared one unique molecular identifier was counted as a single distinct KT2 TCR. TCRdb reanalyzed the raw reads on its own, using fastp at Q25 for trimming and MiXCR for clone calling, and kept in-frame beta chains. Every distinct CDR3 protein forms one entry, paired with its most common genes and DNA. TCRdb assigned the V and J calls; the authors' analysis was not used. The sample table holds roughly 50,000 distinct CDR3 sequences, of which approximately 13% were seen once. Approximately 9.4% of the sample is held by the ten biggest clonotypes.

In this sample, this clonotype turned up many times. This clone's antigen is unknown. No per-base quality is available; no much larger clone lies one base away. The germline V gene encodes CDR1 DFQATT and CDR2 SNEGSKA (reference sequence). The CDR3 has 11 amino acids, counting the end cysteine and phenylalanine. CDR3 DNA only is kept here, 33 bases in frame from base 1. The germline ends are 9 bases apart after V is trimmed by 3 bases and J by 6 bases. The clonotype was recovered from a human donor. Recombination joined TRBV20-1 with TRBJ2-7; no D gene can be assigned with confidence. Sequenced sample: PBMCs spiked with cells of the T cell clone KT2. The sequence in DNA is TGCAGTGCTAGGGGTCCAGGCGAGCAGTACTTC. It specifies CSARGPGEQYF.